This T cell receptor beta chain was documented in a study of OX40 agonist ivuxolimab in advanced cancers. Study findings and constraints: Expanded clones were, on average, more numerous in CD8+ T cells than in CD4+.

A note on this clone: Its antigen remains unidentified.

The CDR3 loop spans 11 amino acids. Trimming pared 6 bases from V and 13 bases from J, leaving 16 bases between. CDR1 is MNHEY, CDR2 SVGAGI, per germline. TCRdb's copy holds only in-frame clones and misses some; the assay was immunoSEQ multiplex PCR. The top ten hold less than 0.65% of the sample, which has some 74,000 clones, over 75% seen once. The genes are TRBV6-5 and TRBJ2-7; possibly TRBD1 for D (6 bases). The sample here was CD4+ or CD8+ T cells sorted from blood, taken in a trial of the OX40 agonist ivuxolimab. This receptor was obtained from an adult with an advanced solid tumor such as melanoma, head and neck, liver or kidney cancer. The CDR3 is CASRRQAGGYF. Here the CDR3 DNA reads TGTGCCAGCAGAAGACAGGCTGGGGGATACTTC.